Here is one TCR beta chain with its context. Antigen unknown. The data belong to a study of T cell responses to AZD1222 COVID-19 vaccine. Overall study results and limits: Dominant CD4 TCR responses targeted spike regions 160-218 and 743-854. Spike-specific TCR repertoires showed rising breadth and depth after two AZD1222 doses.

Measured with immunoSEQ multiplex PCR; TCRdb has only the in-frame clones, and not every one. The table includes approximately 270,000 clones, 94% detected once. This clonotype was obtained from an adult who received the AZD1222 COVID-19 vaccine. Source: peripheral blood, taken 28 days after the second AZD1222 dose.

Here the CDR3 reads CASRSDLYNEQFF. In DNA, the CDR3 is TGTGCCAGTCGATCGGACTTGTACAATGAGCAGTTCTTC. The J gene is TRBJ2-1, the V gene TRBV2; possible D gene TRBD2, 5 bases. The CDR3 runs to 13 residues. Trimming shortened V by 9 bases and J by 4 bases, and 13 bases separated the two germline ends. The germline gives CDR1 SNHLY, CDR2 FYNNEI.